The present T cell receptor (beta chain) was sequenced within a study of OX40 agonist ivuxolimab in advanced cancers. Study as a whole: Cancers in dose escalation were hepatocellular, melanoma, renal cell and head and neck.

As regards this clone: The antigen remains unidentified.

Method: immunoSEQ multiplex PCR; TCRdb's copy keeps in-frame clones and lacks some. Of about 42,000 clones in the sample, over 65% were seen once. This CDR3 region has 15 residues. Germline trimming cut 2 bases from V and 0 bases from J; bases unmatched to any gene: 2. The germline V gene encodes CDR1 MNHNS and CDR2 SASEGT. Study conclusions and caveats: The expanded peripheral T cells' antigen specificity was not determined. Within 6 weeks, CD4+ and CD8+ blood T cells expanded clonally at 0.1 to 3.0 mg/kg.

V gene TRBV6-1 combines with J gene TRBJ2-5; 8 nucleotides line up with TRBD1. The sequence was collected from an adult with an advanced solid tumor such as melanoma, head and neck, liver or kidney cancer. The source material was CD4+ or CD8+ T cells sorted from blood, sampled in a trial of the OX40 agonist ivuxolimab. The DNA for the CDR3 is TGTGCCAGCAGTGAAAGGGACAGGTACCAAGAGACCCAGTACTTC. Protein: CASSERDRYQETQYF.